This TCR beta chain was found in a study of T cells in Graves' hyperthyroidism and ophthalmopathy. Study as a whole: The initial diagnosis was the point when peripheral blood was collected, ahead of any treatment.

Ten or more counts support this clonotype. What it binds is not known. Amplified TCR beta CDR3 regions derived from RNA transcripts. First-round RT-PCR of the TCR CDR3 relied on the HTBI primer set. Via MiXCR, TCRdb re-called the multiplex PCR reads, giving one row per CDR3 protein. The table lists about 260,000 distinct CDR3 sequences, over 15% of them singletons, with about 30% in the top ten. Whole-study results and caveats: Before onset, by a median of approximately 5.9 months, the model predicted ophthalmopathy. Ophthalmopathy could be told apart from stable hyperthyroidism with a 13 V-J model.

The CDR3 contains 16 residues. Trimming took 5 bases from V and 8 from J; bases not matched to a gene: 9. In germline, CDR1 is SGHAT, CDR2 FQNNGV. Sequenced material: blood. This clonotype originated in a young woman with Graves' ophthalmopathy. The chain employs TRBV11-2 and TRBJ2-1; 13 nucleotides agree with TRBD2. CDR3 DNA: TGTGCCAGCAGCCCTCGGACTAGCGGGAGCGATCATGAGCAGTTCTTC. Residues: CASSPRTSGSDHEQFF.